Sequencing of this T cell receptor (beta chain) was carried out in a study of T cell changes during pregnancy in multiple sclerosis. TCRdb's copy holds only in-frame clones and misses some; the assay was immunoSEQ multiplex PCR. The sample lists about 67,000 clones, approximately 91% seen once, with approximately 1.4% in the top ten. The CDR3 is made up of 20 amino acids. The V gene's germline CDR1 is MGHRA and CDR2 YSYEKL. With 3 bases clipped from V and 3 bases from J, the junction kept 20 bases outside the gene matches. The receptor was derived from a female donor with multiple sclerosis, enrolled in a pregnancy study. The rearrangement joins TRBV4-1 to TRBJ2-5, with 9 bases matching TRBD1. Material: peripheral blood, obtained in the second trimester of pregnancy. CDR3 in amino acids: CASSQASEFGDRDLKETQYF. The CDR3 coding sequence is TGCGCCAGCAGCCAGGCCTCGGAGTTCGGGGACAGGGATTTGAAAGAGACCCAGTACTTC.